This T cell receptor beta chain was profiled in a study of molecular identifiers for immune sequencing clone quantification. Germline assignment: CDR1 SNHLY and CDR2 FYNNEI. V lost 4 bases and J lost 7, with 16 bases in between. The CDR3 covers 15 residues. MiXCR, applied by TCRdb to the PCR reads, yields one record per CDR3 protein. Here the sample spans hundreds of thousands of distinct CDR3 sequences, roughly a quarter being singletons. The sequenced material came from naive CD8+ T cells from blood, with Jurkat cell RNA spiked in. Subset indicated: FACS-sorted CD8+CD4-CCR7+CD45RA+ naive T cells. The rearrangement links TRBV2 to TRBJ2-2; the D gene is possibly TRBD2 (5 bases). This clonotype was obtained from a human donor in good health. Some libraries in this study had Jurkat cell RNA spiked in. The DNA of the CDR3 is TGTGCCAGCAGTGGGACTTGGAGCTTTCACGGGGAGCTGTTTTTT. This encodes CASSGTWSFHGELFF.